This T cell receptor beta chain is from a study of T-cell reconstitution after alpha-beta-depleted transplantation in children. V was shortened by 2 bases and J by 2 bases, with 8 bases between the two germline ends. CDR3 length: 14 amino acids. The germline V gene has CDR1 SGHTA and CDR2 FQGNSA. Unique molecular identifiers were incorporated when the TCRbeta library was constructed. TCRdb fed the PCR reads into MiXCR, producing one record per CDR3 protein. This sample has roughly 500,000 distinct CDR3 sequences, with approximately 32% found just once. The rearrangement uses TRBV7-2 and TRBJ2-3; the D call may be TRBD1 or TRBD2 (5 bases each). The sequences come from PBMCs from the stem cell graft donor, collected from the stem cell graft. The clonotype originates from a human donor who donated a stem cell graft to a child with aplastic anemia. The CDR3, as DNA: TGTGCCAGCAGCTTATCGGGACCCACAGATACGCAGTATTTT. Translating it yields CASSLSGPTDTQYF.